These 17 T cell receptor beta chains were sequenced from one sample in a study of blood T cell repertoires in COVID-19 (dated by TCRdb to about 2020). Receptor amplification or capture employed the immunoSEQ multiplex PCR assay. The immuneACCESS repertoire file appears here via TCRdb, limited to in-frame rearrangements. These files lack a portion of the clones; in checked studies, under half of the deficit traces to unresolved V genes, and the cause of the others is not known. The sample table shows about 280,000 clones, and 82% are seen once. Approximately 5% of the sample lies in the top ten. Material for sequencing was PBMCs or T cells enriched from blood (not recorded which). The receptors were sampled from a man between 35 and 55 years old who had been exposed to COVID-19.

The V and J genes are TRBV9 and TRBJ2-1; 10 bases match TRBD1. The CDR3 is made up of 15 amino acids. Germline CDR1 and CDR2: SGDLS and YYNGEE. Losses at the gene ends were 3 bases for V and 9 bases for J; bases not matched to a gene: 9. CDR3 in amino acids: CASSARDRGISEQFF. The CDR3 DNA reads as TGTGCCAGCAGCGCCCGGGACAGGGGAATTAGTGAGCAGTTCTTC. Complete variable domain (other parts from reference TRBV9 and TRBJ2-1): DSGVTQTPKHLITATGQRVTLRCSPRSGDLSVYWYQQSLDQGLQFLIQYYNGEERAKGNILERFSAQQFPDLHSELNLSSLELGDSALYFCASSARDRGISEQFFGPGTRLTVL.

The rearrangement uses TRBV30 and TRBJ1-2; 10 nucleotides agree with TRBD1. Trimming cost V 4 bases and J 3 bases; bases outside gene matches: 8. This CDR3 has 15 residues. Germline loops: CDR1 GTSNPN, CDR2 SVGIG (reference sequence). CDR3 protein: CAWMGDRGDYYGYTF. The CDR3 region has the DNA TGTGCCTGGATGGGGGACAGGGGCGATTACTATGGCTACACCTTC.

CDR3 sequence reads: CASSQELTGGMGNEKLFF. DNA for the CDR3: TGCGCCAGCAGCCAAGAGTTAACAGGGGGCATGGGTAATGAAAAACTGTTTTTT. The rearrangement links TRBV4-1 to TRBJ1-4; 9 bases map to TRBD1. The V and J ends lost 0 bases and 4 bases, in that order; junction bases with no gene match: 9. CDR1 is MGHRA, CDR2 YSYEKL, per germline. The length of the CDR3 is 18 residues.

This clone occurred once. The chain couples TRBV7-9 to TRBJ2-7; D is perhaps TRBD1 (6 bases). The germline V and J ends were trimmed by 2 bases and 5 bases, with 13 bases remaining between them. The germline gives CDR1 SEHNR, CDR2 FQNEAQ (reference sequence). The CDR3 extends over 14 amino acids. This CDR3 is CASSLKWGLDEQYF. Written as DNA, the CDR3 is TGTGCCAGCAGCTTAAAGTGGGGGCTTGACGAGCAGTACTTC.

The chain links TRBV7-8 to TRBJ1-5; the match to TRBD1 covers 8 bases. The CDR3 totals 14 residues. V lost 5 bases and J lost 3; bases outside the gene matches: 3. The germline gives CDR1 SGHVS, CDR2 FQNEAQ. The CDR3 nucleotides are TGTGCCAGCAGCGGACAGGGTTTCAATCAGCCCCAGCATTTT. Amino acids: CASSGQGFNQPQHF.

The DNA of the CDR3 is TGTGCCAGCAGTGAACAGGGGGACAATCAGCCCCAGCATTTT. Translation gives CASSEQGDNQPQHF. The J gene is TRBJ1-5, the V gene TRBV6-4; 8 nucleotides align to TRBD1. With V trimmed by 3 bases and J by 3 bases, 1 base remained unmatched. Germline V gives CDR1 MRHNA, CDR2 SNTAGT. The CDR3 spans 14 residues.

V is TRBV10-1 and J is TRBJ2-1, with 10 bases aligning to TRBD2. This CDR3 region has 15 residues. Trimming took 4 bases from V and 10 from J; bases not matched to a gene: 10. Germline V CDR1 and CDR2: WNHNN, SYGVQD (reference sequence). The CDR3 loop reads CASSGGTSGIGEQFF. The CDR3, as DNA: TGCGCCAGCAGTGGTGGAACTAGCGGGATAGGGGAGCAGTTCTTC.

The chain carries TRBV2 and TRBJ1-2; D is possibly TRBD1 (5 bases). The CDR3 sequence is 14 residues long. Germline V gives CDR1 SNHLY, CDR2 FYNNEI. Trimming took off 11 bases at V and 8 bases at J, with 24 bases between the two ends. The CDR3 DNA is TGTGCCGTTCAGAAGGACGGGGGAGCTTCCGGCTACACCTTC. It codes for CAVQKDGGASGYTF.

The rearrangement joins TRBV5-1 to TRBJ2-2; TRBD1 matches at 7 bases. The germline CDR1 and CDR2 sequences are SGHRS and YFSETQ. This CDR3 region has 15 residues. J gave up 3 bases and V 3 bases, and 5 bases lay outside the gene matches. CDR3 DNA sequence: TGCGCCAGCAGCTCTAGGACAGGCGACACCGGGGAGCTGTTTTTT. This gives the protein CASSSRTGDTGELFF.

The chain carries TRBV30 and TRBJ2-1, with 12 bases aligning to TRBD2. This CDR3 is built from 15 residues. Germline trimming cut 2 bases from V and 8 bases from J; bases unmatched to any gene: 7. The V gene's germline CDR1 is GTSNPN and CDR2 SVGIG (reference sequence). Written as DNA, the CDR3 is TGTGCCTGGAGTCTAACTAGCGGGAGGTCTGATGAGCAGTTCTTC. It is translated as CAWSLTSGRSDEQFF.

The genes are TRBV5-1 and TRBJ1-2, with TRBD1 as a possible D gene (5 bases). Trimming took off 4 bases at V and 5 bases at J, with 15 bases between the two ends. From germline, CDR1 is SGHRS and CDR2 YFSETQ. This CDR3 contains 14 residues. This chain's CDR3 is CASSTGWSGYGYTF. In nucleotides, the CDR3 is TGCGCCAGCAGCACAGGATGGAGCGGGTATGGCTACACCTTC.

The V and J genes are TRBV6-5 and TRBJ1-1; tentatively, D is TRBD1 (5 bases). Trimming pared 2 bases from V and 5 bases from J, leaving 9 bases between. CDR3 length equals 13 residues. CDR1 is MNHEY and CDR2 is SVGAGI in the germline V gene. Here the CDR3 DNA reads TGTGCCAGCAGTTACCAGGGTTTGACTGAAGCTTTCTTT. Translation: CASSYQGLTEAFF.

This chain connects TRBV18 to TRBJ2-2; 8 positions match TRBD1. The CDR3 runs 15 residues. Unmatched junction bases numbered 5, after V lost 5 bases and J lost 3 bases. CDR1 and CDR2 from the germline V gene are KGHSH and LQKENI. CDR3 DNA: TGTGCCAGCTCATCCGGGACAGGACACACCGGGGAGCTGTTTTTT. Its translation: CASSSGTGHTGELFF.

The chain is built from TRBV3-1 (or the pseudogene TRBV3-2) and TRBJ1-3, with TRBD1 matching 9 bases. V lost 3 bases to trimming and J lost 1 base; unmatched junction nucleotides: 1. There are 15 residues in the CDR3. Germline V gene lookup returns CDR1 LGHDT and CDR2 YNNKEL (reference sequence). This CDR3 reads CASSQGQGSGNTIYF. The CDR3 DNA is TGTGCCAGCAGCCAGGGACAGGGTTCTGGAAACACCATATATTTT.

The rearrangement links TRBV10-3 to TRBJ2-5; 11 bases fit TRBD2. V trimming: 7 bases; J trimming: 5 bases; junction bases outside the gene matches: 3. This CDR3 contains 13 residues. In germline, CDR1 is ENHRY, CDR2 SYGVKD. The chain's CDR3 is CAITRLAGETQYF. The CDR3 coding sequence is TGTGCCATCACCAGACTAGCGGGGGAGACCCAGTACTTC.

V and J are TRBV5-8 and TRBJ2-1, with D perhaps matching TRBD2 (7 bases). CDR1 and CDR2 from the germline V gene are SGHTS and YDEGEE. The CDR3 has 16 amino acids. The V end lost 0 bases, the J end lost 4 bases, and 14 bases lay between the germline ends. In DNA, the CDR3 is TGTGCCAGCAGCTTGGTAGGGGGACTAACATACAATGAGCAGTTCTTC. Protein product: CASSLVGGLTYNEQFF.

The V call is TRBV5-1, the J call TRBJ2-1, with 11 bases fitting TRBD2. The CDR3 spans 14 residues. Unmatched junction bases numbered 6, after V lost 4 bases and J lost 9 bases. The germline CDR1 and CDR2 sequences are SGHRS and YFSETQ. The chain's CDR3 is CASSPLTSGTEQFF. The DNA for the CDR3 is TGCGCCAGCAGCCCATTGACTAGCGGGACTGAGCAGTTCTTC. The full variable domain, completed using reference TRBV5-1 and TRBJ2-1, is KAGVTQTPRYLIKTRGQQVTLSCSPISGHRSVSWYQQTPGQGLQFLFEYFSETQRNKGNFPGRFSGRQFSNSRSEMNVSTLELGDSALYLCASSPLTSGTEQFFGPGTRLTVL.